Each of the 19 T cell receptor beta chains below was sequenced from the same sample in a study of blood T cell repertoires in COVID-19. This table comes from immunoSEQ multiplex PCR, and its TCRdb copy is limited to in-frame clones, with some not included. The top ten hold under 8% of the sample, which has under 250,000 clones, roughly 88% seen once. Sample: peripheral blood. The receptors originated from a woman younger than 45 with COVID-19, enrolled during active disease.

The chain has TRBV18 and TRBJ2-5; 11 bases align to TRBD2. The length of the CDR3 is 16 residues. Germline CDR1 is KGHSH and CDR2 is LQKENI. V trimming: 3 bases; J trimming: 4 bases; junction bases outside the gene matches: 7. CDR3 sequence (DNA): TGTGCCAGCTCACCCGGGACTAGCGGCCCAGGAGAGACCCAGTACTTC. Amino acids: CASSPGTSGPGETQYF.

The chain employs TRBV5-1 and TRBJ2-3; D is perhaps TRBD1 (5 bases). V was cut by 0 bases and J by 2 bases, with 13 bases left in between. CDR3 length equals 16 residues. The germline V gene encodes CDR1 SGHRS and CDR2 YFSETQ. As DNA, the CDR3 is TGCGCCAGCAGCTTGGAAGGGCGACAGTCCACAGATACGCAGTATTTT. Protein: CASSLEGRQSTDTQYF.

The CDR3 DNA reads as TGCAGTGCTAGTCTTCGCAGCTCCTATAATTCACCCCTCCACTTT. This sequence encodes CSASLRSSYNSPLHF. The V and J genes are TRBV20-1 and TRBJ1-6; no definite D call. The ends were cut back, 3 bases at V and 0 bases at J, with 9 bases in the middle. Germline assignment: CDR1 DFQATT and CDR2 SNEGSKA (reference sequence). The CDR3 sequence is 15 residues long.

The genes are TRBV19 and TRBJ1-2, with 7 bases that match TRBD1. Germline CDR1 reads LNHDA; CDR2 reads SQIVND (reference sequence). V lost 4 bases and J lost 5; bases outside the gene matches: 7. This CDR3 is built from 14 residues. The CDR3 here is CASSTLGQLYGYTF. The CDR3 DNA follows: TGTGCCAGTAGTACCCTGGGACAGCTATATGGCTACACCTTC. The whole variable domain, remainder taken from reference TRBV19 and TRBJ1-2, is DGGITQSPKYLFRKEGQNVTLSCEQNLNHDAMYWYRQDPGQGLRLIYYSQIVNDFQKGDIAEGYSVSREKKESFPLTVTSAQKNPTAFYLCASSTLGQLYGYTFGSGTRLTVV.

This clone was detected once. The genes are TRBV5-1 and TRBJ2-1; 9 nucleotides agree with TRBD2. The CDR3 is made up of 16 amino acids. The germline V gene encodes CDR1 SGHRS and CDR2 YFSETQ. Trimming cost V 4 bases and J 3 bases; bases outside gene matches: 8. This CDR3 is CASSPAGGERYNEQFF. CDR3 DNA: TGCGCCAGCAGCCCCGCGGGGGGGGAACGCTACAATGAGCAGTTCTTC. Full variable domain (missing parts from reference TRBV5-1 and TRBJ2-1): KAGVTQTPRYLIKTRGQQVTLSCSPISGHRSVSWYQQTPGQGLQFLFEYFSETQRNKGNFPGRFSGRQFSNSRSEMNVSTLELGDSALYLCASSPAGGERYNEQFFGPGTRLTVL.

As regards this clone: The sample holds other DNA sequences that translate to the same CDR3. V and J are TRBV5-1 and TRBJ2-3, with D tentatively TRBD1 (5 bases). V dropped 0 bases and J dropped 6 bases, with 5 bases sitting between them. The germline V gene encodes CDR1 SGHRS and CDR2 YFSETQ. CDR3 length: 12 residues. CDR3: CASSLAGDTQYF. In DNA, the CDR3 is TGCGCCAGCAGCTTGGCAGGGGATACGCAGTATTTT.

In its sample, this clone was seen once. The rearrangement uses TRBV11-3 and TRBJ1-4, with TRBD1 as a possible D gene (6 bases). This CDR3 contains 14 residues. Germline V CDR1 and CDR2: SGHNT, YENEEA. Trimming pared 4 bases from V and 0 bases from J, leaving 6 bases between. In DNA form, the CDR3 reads TGTGCCAGCAGCTACAGGGCAACTAATGAAAAACTGTTTTTT. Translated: CASSYRATNEKLFF.

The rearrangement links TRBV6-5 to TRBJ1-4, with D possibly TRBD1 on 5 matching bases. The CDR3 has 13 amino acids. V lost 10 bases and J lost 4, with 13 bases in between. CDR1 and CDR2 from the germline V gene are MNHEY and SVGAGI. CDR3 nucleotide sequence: TGTGCCACAGGGCCCTCGGGTAATGAAAAACTGTTTTTT. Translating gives CATGPSGNEKLFF.

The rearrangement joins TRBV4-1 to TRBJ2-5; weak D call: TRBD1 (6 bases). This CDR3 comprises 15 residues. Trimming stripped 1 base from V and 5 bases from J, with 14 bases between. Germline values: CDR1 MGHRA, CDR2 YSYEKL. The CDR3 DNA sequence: TGCGCCAGCAGCCAAGGCCGACAGGTTTTGGAGACCCAGTACTTC. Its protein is CASSQGRQVLETQYF.

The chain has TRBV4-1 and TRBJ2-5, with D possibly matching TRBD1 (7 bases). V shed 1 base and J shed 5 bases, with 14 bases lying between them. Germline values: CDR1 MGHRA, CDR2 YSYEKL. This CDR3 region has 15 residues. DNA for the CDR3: TGCGCCAGCAGCCAAGGAGGGGGCGGGGCTGAGACCCAGTACTTC. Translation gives CASSQGGGGAETQYF.

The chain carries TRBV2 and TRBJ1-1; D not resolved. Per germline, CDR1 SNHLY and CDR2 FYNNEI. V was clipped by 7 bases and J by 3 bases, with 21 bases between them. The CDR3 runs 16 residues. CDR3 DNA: TGTGCCAGCAACTTACCGGGTGTGCTAGCGGACACTGAAGCTTTCTTT. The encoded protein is CASNLPGVLADTEAFF.

The CDR3 bases are TGTGCCAGCAGCCAAGGGACAGAAGAGACCCAGTACTTC. This sequence encodes CASSQGTEETQYF. The V call is TRBV3-1 (or the pseudogene TRBV3-2), the J call TRBJ2-5; possibly TRBD1 for D (6 bases). Germline V gives CDR1 LGHDT, CDR2 YNNKEL (reference sequence). The CDR3 has 13 residues. Trimming removed 1 base at V and 3 bases at J, with 6 bases between.

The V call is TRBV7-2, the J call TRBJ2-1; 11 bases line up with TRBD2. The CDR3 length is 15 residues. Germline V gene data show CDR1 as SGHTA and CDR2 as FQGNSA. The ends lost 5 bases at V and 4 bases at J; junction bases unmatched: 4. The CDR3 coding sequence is TGTGCCAGCAGCCCGACTAGCGGGACATACAATGAGCAGTTCTTC. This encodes CASSPTSGTYNEQFF.

The DNA of the CDR3 is TGTGCCAGCAGCCAACAGCAGGGCAATGAGCAGTTCTTC. Residues: CASSQQQGNEQFF. The V call is TRBV3-1 (or the pseudogene TRBV3-2), the J call TRBJ2-1, with D tentatively TRBD1 (5 bases). V lost 2 bases and J lost 6, with 8 bases in between. Germline V gene sequence: CDR1 LGHDT, CDR2 YNNKEL (reference sequence). The CDR3 contains 13 residues.

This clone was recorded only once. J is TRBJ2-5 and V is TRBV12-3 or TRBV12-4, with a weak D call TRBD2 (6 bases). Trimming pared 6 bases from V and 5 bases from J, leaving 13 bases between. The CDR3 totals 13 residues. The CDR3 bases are TGTGCCAGCAGCCTCTACAGCGGGGAGACCCAGTACTTC. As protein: CASSLYSGETQYF.

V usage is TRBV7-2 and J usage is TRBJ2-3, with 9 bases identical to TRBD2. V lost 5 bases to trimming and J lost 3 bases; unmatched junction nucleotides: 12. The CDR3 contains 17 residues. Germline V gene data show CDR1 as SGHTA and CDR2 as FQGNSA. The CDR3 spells CASSPNAGGGLTDTQYF. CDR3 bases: TGTGCCAGCAGCCCGAATGCGGGAGGGGGGTTGACAGATACGCAGTATTTT.

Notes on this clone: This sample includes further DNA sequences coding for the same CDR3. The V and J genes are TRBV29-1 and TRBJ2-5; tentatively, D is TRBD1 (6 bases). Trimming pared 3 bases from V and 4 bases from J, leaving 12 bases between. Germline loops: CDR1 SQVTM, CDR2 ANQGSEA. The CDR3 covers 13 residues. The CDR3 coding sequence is TGCAGCGTTGAGAGCAGGGGTGGAGAGACCCAGTACTTC. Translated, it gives CSVESRGGETQYF.

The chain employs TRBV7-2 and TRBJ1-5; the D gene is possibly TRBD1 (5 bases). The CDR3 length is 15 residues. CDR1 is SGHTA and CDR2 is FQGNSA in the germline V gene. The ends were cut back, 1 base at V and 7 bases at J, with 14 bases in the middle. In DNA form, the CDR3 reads TGTGCCAGCAGCTTAGGAAGCAGGGCTGGGCAGCCCCAGCATTTT. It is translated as CASSLGSRAGQPQHF. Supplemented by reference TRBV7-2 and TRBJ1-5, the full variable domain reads GAGVSQSPSNKVTEKGKDVELRCDPISGHTALYWYRQSLGQGLEFLIYFQGNSAPDKSGLPSDRFSAERTGGSVSTLTIQRTQQEDSAVYLCASSLGSRAGQPQHFGDGTRLSIL.

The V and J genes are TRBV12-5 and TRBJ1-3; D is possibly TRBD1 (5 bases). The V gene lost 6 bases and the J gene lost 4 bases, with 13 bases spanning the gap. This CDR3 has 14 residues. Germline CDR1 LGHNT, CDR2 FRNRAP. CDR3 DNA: TGTGCTAGTGGGGCCAGGGTGTCGGGAAACACCATATATTTT. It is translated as CASGARVSGNTIYF.